The 2 T cell receptor beta chains listed next were all sequenced from one sample in a study of T cell responses to AZD1222 COVID-19 vaccine. TCRdb's copy holds only in-frame clones and misses some; the assay was immunoSEQ multiplex PCR. Here the sample spans under 250,000 clones, about 93% being singletons. Sample: peripheral blood, taken on day 0 of MenACWY control vaccination. These receptors were obtained from an adult in good health.

This clone occurred many times. The chain is built from TRBV5-1 and TRBJ2-1; 10 positions agree with TRBD1. Trimming took 4 bases from V and 6 from J; bases not matched to a gene: 7. Germline-derived CDR1 and CDR2 are SGHRS and YFSETQ. CDR3 length: 15 residues. CDR3 DNA: TGCGCCAGCAGCATCCGGGACAGGGGTCGCAATGAGCAGTTCTTC. This codes for CASSIRDRGRNEQFF. Full variable domain (rest looked up from reference TRBV5-1 and TRBJ2-1): KAGVTQTPRYLIKTRGQQVTLSCSPISGHRSVSWYQQTPGQGLQFLFEYFSETQRNKGNFPGRFSGRQFSNSRSEMNVSTLELGDSALYLCASSIRDRGRNEQFFGPGTRLTVL.

In DNA form, the CDR3 reads TGCGCCAGCAGTGAAGACAGATTTTATGGCTACACCTTC. Translated: CASSEDRFYGYTF. This chain joins TRBV10-1 and TRBJ1-2, with D possibly matching TRBD1 (5 bases). The CDR3 sequence is 13 residues long. From germline, CDR1 is WNHNN and CDR2 SYGVQD (reference sequence). V shed 3 bases and J shed 5 bases, with 10 bases lying between them.